This TCR beta chain was sequenced during a study of regulatory T cells in long-lasting Graves disease. Looking at the study overall: Newly diagnosed Graves' patients had under 3 months of antithyroid drugs.

Germline values: CDR1 MNHNS, CDR2 SASEGT. The CDR3 totals 15 residues. V gave up 5 bases and J gave up 5 bases, with 18 bases separating them. Libraries of TCR beta came from iRepertoire HTBI primers plus Arm-PCR of CDR3 regions. TCRdb itself ran the multiplex PCR reads through MiXCR, one entry per CDR3 protein. The table records some 450,000 distinct CDR3 sequences, about 15% of them present only once. Specified time point: newly diagnosed GD, antithyroid drugs for less than 3 months. Scientists built the TCR library using RNA that was extracted from PBMCs. Diagnosing Graves' disease relied on the American Thyroid Association guidelines. The same data also went into a second study, on T cells in Graves' hyperthyroidism and ophthalmopathy. In that study: The HTBI primer set served for first-round RT-PCR of the TCR CDR3. In simple terms, a model built on 13 V-J features told ophthalmopathy apart from stable hyperthyroidism.

This chain connects TRBV6-1 to TRBJ2-5; D remains unclear. This TCR came from a woman aged 25 to 39 with Graves disease. The sequencing here drew on peripheral blood mononuclear cells (PBMCs), taken at new diagnosis, from a patient treated with antithyroid drugs. CDR3: CASSQDRALWETQYF. The CDR3 region has the DNA TGTGCCAGCAGTCAGGATCGGGCCCTATGGGAGACCCAGTACTTC.